A single sample is the source of the 5 T cell receptor beta chains below, sequenced in a study of cytomegalovirus exposure and HLA in healthy donors. PCR involved 60 Vbeta and 13 Jbeta primers. Method: immunoSEQ multiplex PCR; TCRdb's copy keeps in-frame clones and lacks some. The data contain 250,000 to 350,000 clones, 80% of them singletons. Input material: PBMCs. Source of these receptors: a girl aged 2 to 10 in good health and CMV-seronegative.

The chain recombines TRBV6-1 with TRBJ2-7; weak D call: TRBD1 (5 bases). The CDR3 is 14 amino acids. Germline-derived CDR1 and CDR2 are MNHNS and SASEGT. The V end was cut by 6 bases, the J end by 3 bases, with 15 bases between. The CDR3 DNA follows: TGTGCCAGCAGGTCGGACACAAACGTCTACGAGCAGTACTTC. Its translation is CASRSDTNVYEQYF.

The chain recombines TRBV2 with TRBJ2-1; D unclear. The germline CDR1 and CDR2 sequences are SNHLY and FYNNEI. V was cut by 8 bases and J by 7 bases, with 9 bases left in between. This CDR3 spans 11 amino acids. The CDR3 coding sequence is TGTGCCAGCCAGATTTGGAATGAGCAGTTCTTC. It yields the protein CASQIWNEQFF.

V and J are TRBV7-7 and TRBJ2-3, with a weak D call TRBD1 (6 bases). Germline lookup yields CDR1 SSHAT and CDR2 FNYEAQ (reference sequence). V lost 5 bases and J lost 2, with 23 bases in between. The CDR3 loop spans 18 amino acids. The chain's CDR3 is CASSPPPAGGCATDTQYF. As DNA, the CDR3 is TGTGCCAGCAGCCCCCCGCCTGCTGGGGGCTGTGCCACAGATACGCAGTATTTT.

The chain recombines TRBV5-6 with TRBJ2-1; 8 bases agree with TRBD1. With 4 bases clipped from V and 8 bases from J, the junction kept 11 bases outside the gene matches. The CDR3 loop spans 15 amino acids. Germline loops: CDR1 SGHDT, CDR2 YYEEEE. The CDR3 spells CASSRWDRPGHEQFF. The CDR3 coding sequence is TGTGCCAGCAGCCGCTGGGACAGGCCCGGCCATGAGCAGTTCTTC.

V usage is TRBV7-9 and J usage is TRBJ2-3, with 7 bases aligning to TRBD1. This CDR3 region has 15 residues. V dropped 1 base and J dropped 3; count of bases not matched to a gene: 4. Germline V gene data show CDR1 as SEHNR and CDR2 as FQNEAQ (reference sequence). The CDR3 loop is CASSLGQGETDTQYF. CDR3 DNA sequence: TGTGCCAGCAGCTTAGGACAGGGAGAAACAGATACGCAGTATTTT.